The entry below gives a single T cell receptor beta chain sequence along with its context. The source of the sample is a study of OX40 agonist ivuxolimab in advanced cancers. Background on the study: Patients with hepatocellular carcinoma, melanoma, renal cell or head and neck cancer made up the dose-escalation patients. Three patients had partial responses: one hepatocellular carcinoma, two cutaneous melanoma.

The CDR3 is 14 residues long. The germline gives CDR1 SGHRS, CDR2 YFSETQ. The V and J ends lost 1 base and 2 bases, in that order; junction bases with no gene match: 2. At cycle 4 day 1, cycle 7 day 1, and baseline, blood was sampled. Produced via immunoSEQ multiplex PCR; TCRdb's table is partial and in-frame only. The sample yields some 40,000 clones, 80% to 90% seen once. The sequence was collected from an adult with an advanced solid tumor such as melanoma, head and neck, liver or kidney cancer. Here the sequenced sample was CD4+ or CD8+ T cells sorted from blood, taken in a trial of the OX40 agonist ivuxolimab. The gene calls are TRBV5-1 and TRBJ2-5; 7 nucleotides line up with TRBD1. CDR3 DNA sequence: TGCGCCAGCAGCTTGTTGGGACAGCAAGAGACCCAGTACTTC. Translating gives CASSLLGQQETQYF.